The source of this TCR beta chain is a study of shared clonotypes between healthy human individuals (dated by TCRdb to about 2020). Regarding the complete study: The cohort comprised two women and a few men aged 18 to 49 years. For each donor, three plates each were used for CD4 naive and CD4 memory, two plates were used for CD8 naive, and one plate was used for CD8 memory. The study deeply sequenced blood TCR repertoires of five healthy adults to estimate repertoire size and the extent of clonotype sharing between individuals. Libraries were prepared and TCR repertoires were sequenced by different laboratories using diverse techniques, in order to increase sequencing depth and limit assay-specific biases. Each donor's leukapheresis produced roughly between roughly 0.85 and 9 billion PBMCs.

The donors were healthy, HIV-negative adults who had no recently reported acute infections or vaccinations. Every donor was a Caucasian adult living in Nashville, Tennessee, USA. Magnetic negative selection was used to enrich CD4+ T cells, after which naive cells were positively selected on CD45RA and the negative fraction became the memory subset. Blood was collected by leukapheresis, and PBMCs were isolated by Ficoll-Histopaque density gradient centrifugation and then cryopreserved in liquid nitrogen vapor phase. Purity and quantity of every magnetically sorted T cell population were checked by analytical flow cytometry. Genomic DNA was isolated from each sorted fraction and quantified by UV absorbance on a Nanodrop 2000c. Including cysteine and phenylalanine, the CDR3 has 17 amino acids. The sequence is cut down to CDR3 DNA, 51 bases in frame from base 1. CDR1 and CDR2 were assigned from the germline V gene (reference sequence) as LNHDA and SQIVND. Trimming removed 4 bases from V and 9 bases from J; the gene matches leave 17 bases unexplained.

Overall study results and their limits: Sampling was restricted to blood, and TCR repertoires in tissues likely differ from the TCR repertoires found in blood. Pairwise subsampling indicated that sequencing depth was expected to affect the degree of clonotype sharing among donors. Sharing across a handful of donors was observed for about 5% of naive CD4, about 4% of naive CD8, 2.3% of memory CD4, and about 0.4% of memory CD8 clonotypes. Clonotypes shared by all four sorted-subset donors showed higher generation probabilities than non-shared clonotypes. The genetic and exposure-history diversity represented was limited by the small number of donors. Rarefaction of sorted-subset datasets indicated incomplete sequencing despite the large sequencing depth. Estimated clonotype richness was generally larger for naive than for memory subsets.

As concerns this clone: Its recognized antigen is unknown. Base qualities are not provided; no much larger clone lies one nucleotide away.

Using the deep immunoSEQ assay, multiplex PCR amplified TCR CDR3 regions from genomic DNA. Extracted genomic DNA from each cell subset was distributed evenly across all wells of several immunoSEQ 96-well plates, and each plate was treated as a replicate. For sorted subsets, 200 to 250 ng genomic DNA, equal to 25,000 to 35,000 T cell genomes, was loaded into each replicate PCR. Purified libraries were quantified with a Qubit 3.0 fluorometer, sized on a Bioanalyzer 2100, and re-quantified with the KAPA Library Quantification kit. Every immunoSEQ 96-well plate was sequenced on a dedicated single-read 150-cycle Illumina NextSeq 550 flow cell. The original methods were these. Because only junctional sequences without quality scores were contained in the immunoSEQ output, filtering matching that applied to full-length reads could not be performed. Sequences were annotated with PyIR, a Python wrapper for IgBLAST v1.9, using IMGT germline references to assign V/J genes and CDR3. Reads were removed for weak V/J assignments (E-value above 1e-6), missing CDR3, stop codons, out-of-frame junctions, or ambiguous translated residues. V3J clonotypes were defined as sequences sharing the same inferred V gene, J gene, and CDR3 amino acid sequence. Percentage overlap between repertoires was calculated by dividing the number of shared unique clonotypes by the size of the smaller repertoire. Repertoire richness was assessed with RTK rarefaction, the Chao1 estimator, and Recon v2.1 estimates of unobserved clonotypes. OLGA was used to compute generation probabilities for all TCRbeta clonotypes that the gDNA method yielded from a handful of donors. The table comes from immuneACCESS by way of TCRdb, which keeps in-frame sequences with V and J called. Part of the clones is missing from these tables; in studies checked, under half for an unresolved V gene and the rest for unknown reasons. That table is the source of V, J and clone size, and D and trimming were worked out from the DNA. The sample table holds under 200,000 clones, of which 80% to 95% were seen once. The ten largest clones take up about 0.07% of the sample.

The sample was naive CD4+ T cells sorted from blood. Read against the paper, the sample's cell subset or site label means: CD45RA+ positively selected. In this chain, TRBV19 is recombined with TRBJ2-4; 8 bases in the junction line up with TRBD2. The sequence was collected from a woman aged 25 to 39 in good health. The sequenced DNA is TGTGCCAGTAGTACCCCGGGACTAGTTCCCAATTATGGCATTCAGTACTTC. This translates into CASSTPGLVPNYGIQYF.